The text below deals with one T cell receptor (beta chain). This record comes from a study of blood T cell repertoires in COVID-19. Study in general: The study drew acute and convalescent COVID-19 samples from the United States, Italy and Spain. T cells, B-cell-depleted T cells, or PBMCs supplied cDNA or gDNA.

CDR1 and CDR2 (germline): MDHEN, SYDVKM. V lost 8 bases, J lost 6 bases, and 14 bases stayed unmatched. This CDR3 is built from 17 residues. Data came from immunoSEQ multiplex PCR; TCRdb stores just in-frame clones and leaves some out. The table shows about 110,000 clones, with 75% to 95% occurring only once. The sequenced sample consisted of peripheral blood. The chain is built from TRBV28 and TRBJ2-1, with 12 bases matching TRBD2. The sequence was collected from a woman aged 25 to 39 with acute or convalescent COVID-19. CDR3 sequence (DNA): TGTGCCAGCCGGAAGGGCCTAGCGGGGGGGCTCTCCAATGAGCAGTTCTTC. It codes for CASRKGLAGGLSNEQFF.